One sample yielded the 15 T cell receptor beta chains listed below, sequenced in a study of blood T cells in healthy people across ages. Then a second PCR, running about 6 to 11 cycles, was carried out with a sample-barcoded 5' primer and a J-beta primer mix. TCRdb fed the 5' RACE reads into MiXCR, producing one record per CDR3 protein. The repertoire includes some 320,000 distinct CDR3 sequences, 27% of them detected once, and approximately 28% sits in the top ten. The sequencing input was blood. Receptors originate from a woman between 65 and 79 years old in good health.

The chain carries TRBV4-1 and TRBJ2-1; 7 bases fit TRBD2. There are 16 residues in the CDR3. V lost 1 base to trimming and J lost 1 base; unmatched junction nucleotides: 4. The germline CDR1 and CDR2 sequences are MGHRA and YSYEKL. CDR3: CASSQVWRESYNEQFF. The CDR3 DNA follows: TGCGCCAGCAGCCAAGTGTGGCGGGAGTCCTACAATGAGCAGTTCTTC.

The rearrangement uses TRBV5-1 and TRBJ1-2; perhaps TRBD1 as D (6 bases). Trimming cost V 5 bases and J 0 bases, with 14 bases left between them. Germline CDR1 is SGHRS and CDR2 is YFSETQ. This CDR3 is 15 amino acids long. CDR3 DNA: TGCGCCAGCAGACAATCAGGGGCGACTAACTATGGCTACACCTTC. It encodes CASRQSGATNYGYTF.

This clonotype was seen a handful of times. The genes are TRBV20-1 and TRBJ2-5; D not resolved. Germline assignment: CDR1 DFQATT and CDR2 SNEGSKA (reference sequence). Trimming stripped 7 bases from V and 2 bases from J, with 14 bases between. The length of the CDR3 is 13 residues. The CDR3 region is CSGADGPQETQYF. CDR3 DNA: TGCAGTGGGGCGGACGGCCCGCAAGAGACCCAGTACTTC.

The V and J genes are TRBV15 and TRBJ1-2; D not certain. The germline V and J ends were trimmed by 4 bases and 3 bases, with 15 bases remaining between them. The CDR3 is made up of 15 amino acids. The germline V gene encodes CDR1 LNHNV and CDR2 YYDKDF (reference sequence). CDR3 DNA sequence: TGTGCCACCAGCACAGTTATGAGGGATTACTATGGCTACACCTTC. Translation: CATSTVMRDYYGYTF.

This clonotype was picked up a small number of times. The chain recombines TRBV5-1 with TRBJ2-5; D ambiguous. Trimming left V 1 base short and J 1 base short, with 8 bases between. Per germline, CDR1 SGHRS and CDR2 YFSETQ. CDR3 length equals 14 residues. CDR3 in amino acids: CASSLLGPQETQYF. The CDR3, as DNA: TGCGCCAGCAGCTTGTTGGGTCCCCAAGAGACCCAGTACTTC.

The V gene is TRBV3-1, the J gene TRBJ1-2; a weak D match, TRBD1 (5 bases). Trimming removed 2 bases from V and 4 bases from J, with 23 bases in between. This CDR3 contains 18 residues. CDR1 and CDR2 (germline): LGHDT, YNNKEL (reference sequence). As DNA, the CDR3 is TGTGCCAGCAGCCAAAGAGCTCCCGGGGCCAGGGAAAGCTATGGCTACACCTTC. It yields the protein CASSQRAPGARESYGYTF.

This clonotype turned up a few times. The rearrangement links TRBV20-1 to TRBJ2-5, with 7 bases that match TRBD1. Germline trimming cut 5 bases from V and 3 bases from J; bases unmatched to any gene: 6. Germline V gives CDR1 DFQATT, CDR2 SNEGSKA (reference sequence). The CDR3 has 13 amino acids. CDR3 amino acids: CSAAPGQKETQYF. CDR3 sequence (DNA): TGCAGTGCTGCGCCGGGACAGAAAGAGACCCAGTACTTC.

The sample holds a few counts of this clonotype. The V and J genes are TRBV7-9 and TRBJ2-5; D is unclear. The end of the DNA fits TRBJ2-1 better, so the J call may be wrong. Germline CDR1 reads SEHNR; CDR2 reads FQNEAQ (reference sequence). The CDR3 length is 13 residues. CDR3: CASSFNSYAEQFF. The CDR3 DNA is TGTGCCAGCAGTTTCAATAGTTATGCTGAGCAGTTCTTC.

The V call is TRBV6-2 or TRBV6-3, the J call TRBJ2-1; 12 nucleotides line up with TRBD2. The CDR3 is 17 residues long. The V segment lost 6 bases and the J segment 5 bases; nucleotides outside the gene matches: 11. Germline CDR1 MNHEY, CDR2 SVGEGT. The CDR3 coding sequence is TGTGCCAGCAGGCGCCAGACTAGCGGGAGTCTCAACAATGAGCAGTTCTTC. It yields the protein CASRRQTSGSLNNEQFF.

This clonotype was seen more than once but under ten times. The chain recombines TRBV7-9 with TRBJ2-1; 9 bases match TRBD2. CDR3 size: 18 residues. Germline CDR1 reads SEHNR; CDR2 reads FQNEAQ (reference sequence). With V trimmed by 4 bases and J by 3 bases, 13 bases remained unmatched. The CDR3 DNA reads TGTGCCAGCAGCTCATCCCCAAGGCTAGCGGGGATCTACAATGAGCAGTTCTTC. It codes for CASSSSPRLAGIYNEQFF.

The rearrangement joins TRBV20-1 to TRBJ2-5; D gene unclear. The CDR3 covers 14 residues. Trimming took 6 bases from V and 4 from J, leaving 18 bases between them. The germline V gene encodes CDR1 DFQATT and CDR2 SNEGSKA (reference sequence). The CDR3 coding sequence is TGCAGTGCCCTTGAATATAGGGCCGCAGAGACCCAGTACTTC. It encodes CSALEYRAAETQYF.

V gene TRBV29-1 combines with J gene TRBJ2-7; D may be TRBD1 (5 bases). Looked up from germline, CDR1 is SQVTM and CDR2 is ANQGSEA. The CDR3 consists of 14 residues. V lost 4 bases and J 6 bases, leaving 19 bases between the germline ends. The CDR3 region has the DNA TGCAGCGTTGTGGGGCAGTGGGGAACGGGCGAGCAGTACTTC. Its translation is CSVVGQWGTGEQYF.

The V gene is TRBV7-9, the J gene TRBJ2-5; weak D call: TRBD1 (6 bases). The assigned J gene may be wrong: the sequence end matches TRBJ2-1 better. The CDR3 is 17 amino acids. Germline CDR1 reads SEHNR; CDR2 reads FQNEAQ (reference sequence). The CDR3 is CASSPQGGHRTYNEQFF. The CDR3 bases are TGTGCCAGCAGCCCCCAAGGGGGACATAGAACCTACAATGAGCAGTTCTTC.

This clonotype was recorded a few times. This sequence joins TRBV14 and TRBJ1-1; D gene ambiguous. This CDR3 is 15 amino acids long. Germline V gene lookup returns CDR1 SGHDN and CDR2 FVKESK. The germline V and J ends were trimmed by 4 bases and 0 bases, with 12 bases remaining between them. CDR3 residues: CASSPTIQMNTEAFF. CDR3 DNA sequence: TGTGCCAGCAGCCCGACTATTCAGATGAACACTGAAGCTTTCTTT.

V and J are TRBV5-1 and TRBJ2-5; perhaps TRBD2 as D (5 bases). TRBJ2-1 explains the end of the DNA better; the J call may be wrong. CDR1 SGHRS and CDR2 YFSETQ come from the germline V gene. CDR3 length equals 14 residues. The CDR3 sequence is CASSLASAEGEQFF. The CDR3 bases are TGCGCCAGCAGCTTGGCTTCAGCTGAGGGTGAGCAGTTCTTC.